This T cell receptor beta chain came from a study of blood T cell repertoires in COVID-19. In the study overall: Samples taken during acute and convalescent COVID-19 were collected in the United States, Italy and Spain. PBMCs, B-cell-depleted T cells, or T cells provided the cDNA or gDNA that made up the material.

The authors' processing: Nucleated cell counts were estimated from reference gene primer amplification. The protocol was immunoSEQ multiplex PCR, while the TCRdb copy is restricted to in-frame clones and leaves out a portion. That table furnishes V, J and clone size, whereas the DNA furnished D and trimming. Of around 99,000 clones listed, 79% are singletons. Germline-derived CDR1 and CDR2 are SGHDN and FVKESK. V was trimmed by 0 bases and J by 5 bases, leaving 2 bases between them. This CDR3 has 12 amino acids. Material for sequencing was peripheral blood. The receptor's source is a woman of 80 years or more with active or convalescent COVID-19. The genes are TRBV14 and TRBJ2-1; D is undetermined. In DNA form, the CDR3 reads TGTGCCAGCAGCCAAGATAACAATGAGCAGTTCTTC. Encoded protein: CASSQDNNEQFF.